These 20 T cell receptor beta chains were all obtained from the same sample, sequenced in a study of cytotoxic CD8 clonotypes in ibrutinib-treated CLL. Assay: immunoSEQ multiplex PCR; the TCRdb copy retains only in-frame clones and omits some. The sample lists approximately 20,000 clones, approximately 81% occurring once. Source: PBMCs, taken before ibrutinib treatment. The receptors originated from a human donor with chronic lymphocytic leukemia.

The chain recombines TRBV14 with TRBJ1-1; D possibly corresponds to TRBD1 (6 bases). Germline-derived CDR1 and CDR2 are SGHDN and FVKESK. CDR3 length: 14 residues. Between the trimmed V and J ends, which lost 1 base and 8 bases, there was a span of 14 bases. The CDR3 sequence is CASSQASGAAEAFF. CDR3 nucleotide sequence: TGTGCCAGCAGCCAAGCGTCAGGGGCCGCCGAAGCTTTCTTT.

V usage is TRBV13 and J usage is TRBJ1-4, with D possibly being TRBD1 (5 bases). The CDR3 consists of 14 residues. Trimming took 3 bases from V and 8 from J, leaving 13 bases between them. Germline lookup yields CDR1 PRHDT and CDR2 FYEKMQ (reference sequence). CDR3 sequence (DNA): TGTGCCAGCAGCTTGGGGCCGGGGAGGGAAAAACTGTTTTTT. As protein: CASSLGPGREKLFF.

This CDR3 reads CAISAAYDNEQFF. CDR3 nucleotide sequence: TGTGCCATCAGCGCCGCCTATGACAATGAGCAGTTCTTC. The V gene is TRBV10-3, the J gene TRBJ2-1; D remains unclear. V gave up 6 bases and J gave up 5 bases, with 11 bases separating them. There are 13 residues in the CDR3. Germline values: CDR1 ENHRY, CDR2 SYGVKD.

The chain carries TRBV9 and TRBJ2-3, with a possible D match to TRBD2 (5 bases). V was clipped by 2 bases and J by 3 bases, with 16 bases between them. The CDR3 is 16 amino acids. Germline CDR1 SGDLS, CDR2 YYNGEE. The CDR3 sequence is CASSVKSGIRTDTQYF. DNA of the CDR3: TGTGCCAGCAGCGTGAAGTCGGGGATTAGGACAGATACGCAGTATTTT.

This chain joins TRBV27 and TRBJ1-5; maybe TRBD1 (5 bases). The CDR3 consists of 15 residues. The V and J ends lost 0 bases and 9 bases respectively, with 15 bases between them. The germline CDR1 and CDR2 sequences are MNHEY and SMNVEV (reference sequence). In DNA, the CDR3 is TGTGCCAGCAGTTTATCGAATTCCGGTAGGGGGCCCCAGCATTTT. Its protein product is CASSLSNSGRGPQHF.

The V call is TRBV27, the J call TRBJ2-2; no clear D gene. V lost 1 base and J 2 bases, leaving 5 bases between the germline ends. Germline V gives CDR1 MNHEY, CDR2 SMNVEV (reference sequence). The CDR3 runs to 14 residues. Here the CDR3 reads CASSLWENTGELFF. The CDR3 DNA reads as TGTGCCAGCAGTTTATGGGAAAACACCGGGGAGCTGTTTTTT.

The chain uses TRBV7-9 and TRBJ2-3; possible D gene TRBD1, 6 bases. The CDR3 extends over 17 amino acids. V lost 2 bases to trimming and J lost 4 bases, with 19 bases between them. Germline assignment: CDR1 SEHNR and CDR2 FQNEAQ (reference sequence). CDR3 in amino acids: CASSLWLAAGAPDTQYF. The CDR3 DNA is TGTGCCAGCAGCTTATGGTTGGCAGCAGGGGCCCCAGATACGCAGTATTTT. Complete variable domain (other parts from reference TRBV7-9 and TRBJ2-3): DTGVSQNPRHKITKRGQNVTFRCDPISEHNRLYWYRQTLGQGPEFLTYFQNEAQLEKSRLLSDRFSAERPKGSFSTLEIQRTEQGDSAMYLCASSLWLAAGAPDTQYFGPGTRLTVL.

This chain uses TRBV19 with TRBJ2-7, with TRBD1 matching 8 bases. With 4 bases clipped from V and 1 base from J, the junction kept 9 bases outside the gene matches. This CDR3 is built from 16 residues. CDR1 LNHDA and CDR2 SQIVND come from the germline V gene (reference sequence). The chain's CDR3 is CASSTLRTGRSYEQYF. CDR3 coding DNA: TGTGCCAGTAGTACCCTTCGGACAGGGCGTTCCTACGAGCAGTACTTC.

The V call is TRBV7-3, the J call TRBJ2-3; D is possibly TRBD1 (6 bases). Trimming removed 3 bases from V and 2 bases from J, with 9 bases in between. The V gene's germline CDR1 is SGHTA and CDR2 FQGTGA. There are 14 residues in the CDR3. DNA for the CDR3: TGTGCCAGCAGCTTTACAGGGATCACAGATACGCAGTATTTT. Residues: CASSFTGITDTQYF.

The chain uses TRBV5-5 and TRBJ1-1; D is uncertain. V lost 3 bases and J lost 4, with 10 bases in between. The CDR3 contains 13 residues. Germline-derived CDR1 and CDR2 are SGHKS and YYEKEE (reference sequence). CDR3 DNA sequence: TGTGCCAGCAGCTGGACCGATGGCACTGAAGCTTTCTTT. This gives the protein CASSWTDGTEAFF.

V gene TRBV20-1 combines with J gene TRBJ1-1, with D uncertain. CDR3 size: 11 residues. V dropped 5 bases and J dropped 0 bases, with 4 bases sitting between them. Germline V CDR1 and CDR2: DFQATT, SNEGSKA (reference sequence). CDR3 DNA sequence: TGCAGTGCTCCCATGAACACTGAAGCTTTCTTT. Translated: CSAPMNTEAFF.

The rearrangement links TRBV19 to TRBJ2-1; TRBD1 matches at 9 bases. The CDR3 length is 15 residues. Trimming took 3 bases from V and 5 from J; bases not matched to a gene: 5. The germline V gene has CDR1 LNHDA and CDR2 SQIVND (reference sequence). The CDR3 nucleotides read TGTGCCAGTAGTATTCAAGGACAGGGGCACAATGAGCAGTTCTTC. It yields the protein CASSIQGQGHNEQFF.

The chain carries TRBV7-9 and TRBJ2-1; tentative D call: TRBD1 (6 bases). In germline, CDR1 is SEHNR, CDR2 FQNEAQ (reference sequence). V lost 2 bases and J lost 10, with 6 bases in between. The CDR3 is 11 residues long. The CDR3: CASSLTGEQFF. The CDR3 DNA sequence: TGTGCCAGCAGCTTAACAGGGGAGCAGTTCTTC.

Here the CDR3 DNA reads TGTGCCAGCAGCCAAGTGTTAGGATACTACGAGCAGTACTTC. Its translation: CASSQVLGYYEQYF. The chain recombines TRBV5-4 with TRBJ2-7; D is ambiguous. Germline CDR1 reads SGHNT; CDR2 reads YYREEE (reference sequence). Trimming removed 4 bases from V and 3 bases from J, with 14 bases in between. This CDR3 has 14 amino acids.

The chain links TRBV6-6 to TRBJ1-5; a weak D match, TRBD1 (5 bases). The germline gives CDR1 MNHNY, CDR2 SVGAGI (reference sequence). Deletions cut 11 bases from V and 1 base from J, with 12 bases between. CDR3 length: 13 amino acids. Written as DNA, the CDR3 is TGTGCCGGGGGATGGGGCAGCAATCAGCCCCAGCATTTT. This encodes CAGGWGSNQPQHF.

This chain joins TRBV9 and TRBJ2-2, with D perhaps matching TRBD1 or TRBD2 (5 bases each). CDR1 is SGDLS, CDR2 YYNGEE, per germline. With 0 bases removed from V and 4 bases from J, the gap between germline ends came to 13 bases. The CDR3 runs to 16 residues. CDR3 sequence reads: CASSVVAGAGTGELFF. CDR3 DNA sequence: TGTGCCAGCAGCGTAGTGGCCGGGGCGGGCACCGGGGAGCTGTTTTTT.

In DNA, the CDR3 is TGCGCCAGCAGCTGGGCAACTAGCGGGGGGTGGAATGAGCAGTTCTTC. This sequence encodes CASSWATSGGWNEQFF. The genes are TRBV5-1 and TRBJ2-1; 12 bases align to TRBD2. The CDR3 runs 16 residues. Germline-derived CDR1 and CDR2 are SGHRS and YFSETQ. V lost 3 bases to trimming and J lost 7 bases; unmatched junction nucleotides: 8.

For the CDR3, the DNA is TGTGCCAGCAGCTCCTCCAGGGGGGCGGAGACCCAGTACTTC. Residues: CASSSSRGAETQYF. This sequence joins TRBV7-9 and TRBJ2-5; possibly TRBD1 for D (7 bases). V was cut by 4 bases and J by 5 bases, with 14 bases left in between. The germline V gene has CDR1 SEHNR and CDR2 FQNEAQ (reference sequence). The CDR3 runs 14 residues. The full variable domain, in which reference TRBV7-9 and TRBJ2-5 provide the parts outside the CDR3, is DTGVSQNPRHKITKRGQNVTFRCDPISEHNRLYWYRQTLGQGPEFLTYFQNEAQLEKSRLLSDRFSAERPKGSFSTLEIQRTEQGDSAMYLCASSSSRGAETQYFGPGTRLLVL.

This chain uses TRBV7-6 with TRBJ2-7, with TRBD1 identical over 7 bases. The V gene's germline CDR1 is SGHVS and CDR2 FNYEAQ. The CDR3 has 14 amino acids. The J segment lost 3 bases and the V segment lost 5 bases, leaving 7 bases of the junction unmatched. DNA of the CDR3: TGTGCCAGCAGCCAGGACAGGCAAAACTACGAGCAGTACTTC. Its protein is CASSQDRQNYEQYF.

The J gene is TRBJ2-5, the V gene TRBV27, with unresolved D. The CDR3 totals 16 residues. Germline CDR1 MNHEY, CDR2 SMNVEV (reference sequence). V shed 0 bases and J shed 7 bases, with 18 bases lying between them. The DNA for the CDR3 is TGTGCCAGCAGTTTATCGGGCCCCCGACTCGGTGGGACCCAGTACTTC. This gives the protein CASSLSGPRLGGTQYF.